Detailed here is one T cell receptor beta chain. Its antigen is not known. These data come from a study of blood T cells in healthy people across ages. Together with a sample-barcoded 5' primer, a J-beta primer mix was included in a second PCR lasting about 6 to 11 cycles. The authors tagged each cDNA molecule using a template-switch adaptor with 12 random nucleotides. TCRdb recomputed calls from the 5' RACE reads with MiXCR, one row per CDR3 protein. Altogether some 550,000 distinct CDR3 sequences are present, less than 60% being singletons, with the ten largest covering around 24%. Findings and caveats of the study: More naive CD4+ cells and higher diversity marked long-lived donors relative to aged donors.

Every participating donor contributed roughly 10 milliliters of peripheral blood through a draw. The specimen was blood. The origin of this receptor is a man of 80 years or more in good health.

CDR3 bases: TGTGCCAGCAGTAGTGAGGGATGGACTGAAGCTTTCTTT. This translates into CASSSEGWTEAFF. This rearrangement joins TRBV27 to TRBJ1-1, with no clear D. Germline V gene sequence: CDR1 MNHEY, CDR2 SMNVEV (reference sequence). The CDR3 loop spans 13 amino acids. V lost 5 bases and J lost 5, with 12 bases in between.